The 32 T cell receptor beta chains listed next were all sequenced from one sample in a study of cytomegalovirus exposure and HLA in healthy donors. Both 60 Vbeta primers and 13 Jbeta primers went into the PCR. Method: immunoSEQ multiplex PCR; TCRdb's copy keeps in-frame clones and lacks some. The data show 95,000 to 100,000 clones, about 80% seen once. The sample taken for sequencing was PBMCs. These receptors came from a middle-aged man in good health and CMV-seronegative.

This clone was detected a few times. The chain has TRBV10-3 and TRBJ2-7; 10 bases align to TRBD1. The CDR3 is made up of 12 amino acids. Trimming cost V 8 bases and J 7 bases; bases outside gene matches: 5. CDR1 and CDR2 from the germline V gene are ENHRY and SYGVKD. CDR3 nucleotides: TGTGCCATCGGAGACAGGGGGCAAGAGCAGTACTTC. This codes for CAIGDRGQEQYF.

The J gene is TRBJ2-1, the V gene TRBV2; weak D call: TRBD2 (6 bases). The CDR3 loop spans 14 amino acids. The ends were cut back, 4 bases at V and 4 bases at J, with 11 bases in the middle. Germline-derived CDR1 and CDR2 are SNHLY and FYNNEI. CDR3 sequence (DNA): TGTGCCAGCAGTGCGGGGACTTTATACAATGAGCAGTTCTTC. This encodes CASSAGTLYNEQFF.

The chain uses TRBV19 and TRBJ1-5; the match to TRBD1 covers 8 bases. Germline V lookup: CDR1 LNHDA, CDR2 SQIVND (reference sequence). Losses at the gene ends were 5 bases for V and 4 bases for J; bases not matched to a gene: 7. The CDR3 runs to 15 residues. The CDR3 region is CASSSQDRANQPQHF. DNA for the CDR3: TGTGCCAGTAGTTCCCAGGACAGGGCTAATCAGCCCCAGCATTTT. The variable domain in full, with the rest retrieved from reference TRBV19 and TRBJ1-5, is DGGITQSPKYLFRKEGQNVTLSCEQNLNHDAMYWYRQDPGQGLRLIYYSQIVNDFQKGDIAEGYSVSREKKESFPLTVTSAQKNPTAFYLCASSSQDRANQPQHFGDGTRLSIL.

V usage is TRBV2 and J usage is TRBJ1-2; 7 nucleotides agree with TRBD1. Unmatched junction bases numbered 3, after V lost 4 bases and J lost 1 base. Per the germline V gene, CDR1 is SNHLY and CDR2 is FYNNEI. This CDR3 spans 14 amino acids. Here the CDR3 DNA reads TGTGCCAGCAGTGGGGACAGCCTTAACTATGGCTACACCTTC. It yields the protein CASSGDSLNYGYTF.

The chain has TRBV7-7 and TRBJ2-7; 12 bases line up with TRBD1. CDR1 is SSHAT, CDR2 FNYEAQ, per germline (reference sequence). This CDR3 has 15 amino acids. V dropped 3 bases and J dropped 6; count of bases not matched to a gene: 6. CDR3 sequence (DNA): TGTGCCAGCAGCTTGAGACCGGGACAGGGGGCCGAGCAGTACTTC. This gives the protein CASSLRPGQGAEQYF.

The sample holds one count of this clone. This chain joins TRBV2 and TRBJ2-2; D might be TRBD2 (6 bases). The V end lost 4 bases, the J end lost 7 bases, and 16 bases lay between the germline ends. This CDR3 spans 15 amino acids. Per germline, CDR1 SNHLY and CDR2 FYNNEI. CDR3 region: CASSGRGTLNGELFF. The CDR3 DNA reads as TGTGCCAGCAGTGGACGAGGGACTTTGAACGGGGAGCTGTTTTTT.

This chain joins TRBV28 and TRBJ2-5; 7 bases are a match to TRBD1. CDR3 size: 12 residues. Germline CDR1 and CDR2: MDHEN and SYDVKM. Trimming cost V 7 bases and J 5 bases; bases outside gene matches: 4. The CDR3 protein is CASTTGVETQYF. The DNA of the CDR3 is TGTGCCAGCACTACAGGGGTTGAGACCCAGTACTTC.

The CDR3 sequence: CSVEGGQGGGNTIYF. The CDR3 coding sequence is TGCAGCGTTGAAGGGGGACAGGGAGGTGGAAACACCATATATTTT. This rearrangement joins TRBV29-1 to TRBJ1-3, with 9 bases fitting TRBD1. Germline values: CDR1 SQVTM, CDR2 ANQGSEA. Trimming cost V 1 base and J 3 bases; bases outside gene matches: 4. CDR3 length: 15 residues. The variable domain in full, with the rest retrieved from reference TRBV29-1 and TRBJ1-3, is SAVISQKPSRDICQRGTSLTIQCQVDSQVTMMFWYRQQPGQSLTLIATANQGSEATYESGFVIDKFPISRPNLTFSTLTVSNMSPEDSSIYLCSVEGGQGGGNTIYFGEGSWLTVV.

The chain recombines TRBV6-1 with TRBJ2-7; no clear D. V lost 2 bases and J lost 0, with 11 bases in between. Per the germline V gene, CDR1 is MNHNS and CDR2 is SASEGT. The CDR3 length is 15 residues. CDR3 sequence reads: CASSETPMASYEQYF. Written as DNA, the CDR3 is TGTGCCAGCAGTGAAACCCCCATGGCCTCCTACGAGCAGTACTTC.

The rearrangement uses TRBV5-6 and TRBJ1-1, with 7 bases aligning to TRBD1. This CDR3 is 14 amino acids long. V shed 4 bases and J 4 bases; nucleotides not matched to a gene: 7. Per germline, CDR1 SGHDT and CDR2 YYEEEE. The CDR3, as DNA: TGTGCCAGCAGCCCGCGACAGGGAGCCACTGAAGCTTTCTTT. Amino acids: CASSPRQGATEAFF.

This chain connects TRBV30 to TRBJ2-1; TRBD2 matches at 7 bases. CDR1 and CDR2 from the germline V gene are GTSNPN and SVGIG (reference sequence). V lost 2 bases to trimming and J lost 5 bases; unmatched junction nucleotides: 6. The CDR3 loop spans 14 amino acids. The CDR3 DNA sequence: TGTGCCTGGAGTCCAGGGACTAAGAACAATGAGCAGTTCTTC. Translated, it gives CAWSPGTKNNEQFF.

The rearrangement links TRBV11-1 to TRBJ2-1; 7 bases line up with TRBD2. The CDR3 is 14 residues long. Germline V gene data show CDR1 as SGHAT and CDR2 as FQDESV (reference sequence). V shed 6 bases, J shed 0 bases, and the junction held 2 bases outside the gene matches. CDR3: CASRGGGSYNEQFF. CDR3 coding DNA: TGTGCCAGCAGAGGCGGGGGCTCCTACAATGAGCAGTTCTTC.

The chain recombines TRBV18 with TRBJ2-5; TRBD1 agrees at 8 bases. V lost 3 bases and J lost 4; bases outside the gene matches: 13. The length of the CDR3 is 17 residues. The V gene's germline CDR1 is KGHSH and CDR2 LQKENI. The DNA of the CDR3 is TGTGCCAGCTCACCTGACTCAGGGGGCGAGTCTGGAGAGACCCAGTACTTC. Translation: CASSPDSGGESGETQYF.

A few counts support this clone. The chain carries TRBV6-5 and TRBJ2-7; D might be TRBD2 (5 bases). This CDR3 spans 14 amino acids. CDR1 MNHEY and CDR2 SVGAGI come from the germline V gene. The germline V and J ends were trimmed by 8 bases and 1 base, with 15 bases remaining between them. The CDR3 nucleotides read TGTGCCAGCCGACGGACTGCCTCTTCCTACGAGCAGTACTTC. Translation gives CASRRTASSYEQYF.

This chain links TRBV25-1 with TRBJ1-2; weak D call: TRBD1 (6 bases). The CDR3 length is 15 residues. Trimming took 7 bases from V and 0 from J, leaving 15 bases between them. CDR1 is MGHDK and CDR2 is SYGVNS in the germline V gene. The DNA of the CDR3 is TGTGCCAGCACGAAGGGGGACGGAGCTAACTATGGCTACACCTTC. Protein product: CASTKGDGANYGYTF.

The chain has TRBV27 and TRBJ1-1, with 8 bases fitting TRBD1. CDR1 and CDR2 (germline): MNHEY, SMNVEV (reference sequence). There are 16 residues in the CDR3. V trimming: 4 bases; J trimming: 1 base; junction bases outside the gene matches: 8. CDR3 DNA sequence: TGTGCCAGCAGTTCGCGGACAGGGAGGCGGAACACTGAAGCTTTCTTT. Translated, it gives CASSSRTGRRNTEAFF.

V gene TRBV7-8 combines with J gene TRBJ2-5; tentatively, D is TRBD2 (6 bases). This CDR3 is 18 amino acids long. Germline CDR1 reads SGHVS; CDR2 reads FQNEAQ. V was trimmed by 0 bases and J by 5 bases, leaving 22 bases between them. The CDR3 sequence: CASSLAWRGIGSGETQYF. The CDR3 DNA reads TGTGCCAGCAGCTTAGCGTGGCGGGGTATCGGTTCGGGGGAGACCCAGTACTTC.

About this clone itself: This sample includes further DNA sequences coding for the same CDR3. The chain carries TRBV4-1 and TRBJ1-6; 11 nucleotides line up with TRBD1. V lost 0 bases, J lost 0 bases, and 4 bases stayed unmatched. In germline, CDR1 is MGHRA, CDR2 YSYEKL. The CDR3 is 19 amino acids. The CDR3 spells CASSQEPGTGGSYNSPLHF. DNA of the CDR3: TGCGCCAGCAGCCAAGAGCCCGGGACAGGGGGCTCCTATAATTCACCCCTCCACTTT.

This chain connects TRBV6-4 to TRBJ1-1, with D perhaps TRBD1 (5 bases). Germline-derived CDR1 and CDR2 are MRHNA and SNTAGT. This CDR3 comprises 14 residues. Trimming removed 5 bases at V and 5 bases at J, with 15 bases between. The CDR3 spells CASSSTWGGTEAFF. In nucleotides, the CDR3 is TGTGCCAGCAGTAGCACTTGGGGGGGAACTGAAGCTTTCTTT.

This rearrangement joins TRBV5-1 to TRBJ2-7; 8 bases map to TRBD1. This CDR3 is built from 13 residues. Germline CDR1 SGHRS, CDR2 YFSETQ. V shed 7 bases and J 4 bases; nucleotides not matched to a gene: 7. CDR3 amino acids: CASADRGRYEQYF. The CDR3 region has the DNA TGCGCCAGCGCCGACAGGGGTCGTTACGAGCAGTACTTC.

The chain recombines TRBV30 with TRBJ1-2; 12 positions match TRBD1. The junction had 6 bases not matched to a gene; V was cut back by 3 bases and J by 4 bases. Germline values: CDR1 GTSNPN, CDR2 SVGIG (reference sequence). The CDR3 is 15 amino acids. CDR3: CAWRAGTGGGYGYTF. In DNA, the CDR3 is TGTGCCTGGAGGGCCGGGACAGGGGGCGGCTATGGCTACACCTTC.

This chain links TRBV7-3 with TRBJ2-2; weak D call: TRBD1 (6 bases). V was trimmed by 5 bases and J by 4 bases, leaving 8 bases between them. CDR3 size: 13 residues. Germline V gene data show CDR1 as SGHTA and CDR2 as FQGTGA. CDR3 nucleotide sequence: TGTGCCAGCAGCGGGGGCCCCACCGGGGAGCTGTTTTTT. Its protein product is CASSGGPTGELFF.

This chain links TRBV6-1 with TRBJ1-2, with a tentative D call TRBD1 (6 bases). Germline CDR1 MNHNS, CDR2 SASEGT. V gave up 6 bases and J gave up 4 bases, with 18 bases separating them. CDR3 length: 15 amino acids. The CDR3: CASRDYPTGVYGYTF. The CDR3 nucleotides read TGTGCCAGCAGAGACTATCCGACAGGCGTCTATGGCTACACCTTC.

CDR3 in DNA: TGTGCCAGCGGGTACCAATGGGGGGGCGTTAGTGAAGCTTTCTTT. Translated: CASGYQWGGVSEAFF. This rearrangement joins TRBV6-6 to TRBJ1-1; weak D call: TRBD1 (6 bases). Trimming took 8 bases from V and 7 from J, leaving 23 bases between them. Germline V lookup: CDR1 MNHNY, CDR2 SVGAGI (reference sequence). The length of the CDR3 is 15 residues.

This CDR3 reads CASSPETGATYGYTF. In DNA, the CDR3 is TGTGCCAGCTCACCCGAGACAGGAGCGACCTATGGCTACACCTTC. This chain links TRBV18 with TRBJ1-2; TRBD1 might be the D (6 bases). Germline loops: CDR1 KGHSH, CDR2 LQKENI. The CDR3 is made up of 15 amino acids. Between the trimmed V and J ends, which lost 3 bases and 4 bases, there was a span of 15 bases.

This chain links TRBV9 with TRBJ2-7; 10 bases map to TRBD1. The CDR3 consists of 14 residues. CDR1 and CDR2 (germline): SGDLS, YYNGEE. The V segment lost 4 bases and the J segment 5 bases; nucleotides outside the gene matches: 6. CDR3 amino acids: CASSPTGGLHEQYF. The DNA for the CDR3 is TGTGCCAGCAGCCCGACAGGGGGCCTTCACGAGCAGTACTTC.

V is TRBV4-2 and J is TRBJ2-2, with D unresolved. Germline-derived CDR1 and CDR2 are LGHNA and YNFKEQ. The V end was cut by 1 base, the J end by 3 bases, with 6 bases between. This CDR3 is built from 14 residues. The CDR3 sequence: CASSQVRYTGELFF. DNA for the CDR3: TGTGCCAGCAGCCAAGTTAGATACACCGGGGAGCTGTTTTTT.

The chain joins TRBV6-1 to TRBJ2-2; D ambiguous. The V and J ends lost 4 bases and 4 bases respectively, with 10 bases between them. In germline, CDR1 is MNHNS, CDR2 SASEGT. The CDR3 covers 14 residues. The CDR3 here is CASSARLSTGELFF. CDR3 in DNA: TGTGCCAGCAGTGCCAGACTTTCCACCGGGGAGCTGTTTTTT.

The V call is TRBV27, the J call TRBJ1-2; D is ambiguous. The CDR3 runs 16 residues. Looked up from germline, CDR1 is MNHEY and CDR2 is SMNVEV (reference sequence). V was cut by 4 bases and J by 2 bases, with 17 bases left in between. For the CDR3, the DNA is TGTGCCAGCAGTTCGCCCGACCTGACGGGAAACTATGGCTACACCTTC. As protein: CASSSPDLTGNYGYTF.

This clone has a single count. The chain couples TRBV5-8 to TRBJ1-2; the match to TRBD1 covers 10 bases. The length of the CDR3 is 16 residues. Trimming took 3 bases from V and 0 from J; bases not matched to a gene: 5. Germline V gene data show CDR1 as SGHTS and CDR2 as YDEGEE. The CDR3 spells CASSWGQGPANYGYTF. The CDR3 nucleotides read TGTGCCAGCAGCTGGGGACAGGGGCCAGCTAACTATGGCTACACCTTC.

The rearrangement joins TRBV7-9 to TRBJ2-3; D may be TRBD2 (5 bases). The length of the CDR3 is 14 residues. Looked up from germline, CDR1 is SEHNR and CDR2 is FQNEAQ (reference sequence). Between the trimmed V and J ends, which lost 3 bases and 6 bases, there was a span of 13 bases. This CDR3 is CASSFEGALDTQYF. The CDR3 DNA follows: TGTGCCAGCAGCTTCGAGGGCGCGCTCGATACGCAGTATTTT. Full variable domain (outside the CDR3, taken from reference TRBV7-9 and TRBJ2-3): DTGVSQNPRHKITKRGQNVTFRCDPISEHNRLYWYRQTLGQGPEFLTYFQNEAQLEKSRLLSDRFSAERPKGSFSTLEIQRTEQGDSAMYLCASSFEGALDTQYFGPGTRLTVL.

A few counts support this clone. The CDR3 region is CASSLDSGLAGTYEQYF. CDR3 nucleotide sequence: TGTGCCAGCAGCTTAGATTCGGGACTAGCGGGGACCTACGAGCAGTACTTC. The V and J genes are TRBV11-2 and TRBJ2-7; 13 positions agree with TRBD2. The CDR3 runs 17 residues. V was clipped by 0 bases and J by 2 bases; unmatched bases: 4. CDR1 is SGHAT, CDR2 FQNNGV, per germline.